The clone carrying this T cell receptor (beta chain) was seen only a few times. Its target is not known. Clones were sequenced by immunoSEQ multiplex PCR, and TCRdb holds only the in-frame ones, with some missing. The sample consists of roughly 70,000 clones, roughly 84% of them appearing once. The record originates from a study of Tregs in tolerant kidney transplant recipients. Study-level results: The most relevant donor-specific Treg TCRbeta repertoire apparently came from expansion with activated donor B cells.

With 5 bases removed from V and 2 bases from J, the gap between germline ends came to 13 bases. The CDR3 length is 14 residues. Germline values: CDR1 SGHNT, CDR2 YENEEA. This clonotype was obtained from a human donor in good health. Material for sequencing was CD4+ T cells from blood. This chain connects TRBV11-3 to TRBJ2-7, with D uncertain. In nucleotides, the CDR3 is TGTGCCAGCAGCCGACCCTCCCCCACCTACGAGCAGTACTTC. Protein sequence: CASSRPSPTYEQYF.